This T cell receptor (beta chain) was sequenced in a study of blood T cell repertoires in COVID-19. Some clones are missing from TCRdb's copy, which holds only in-frame ones; the method was immunoSEQ multiplex PCR. The sample records about 200,000 clones, around 95% being singletons. The CDR3 covers 15 residues. This clonotype originated in a man younger than 40 with COVID-19, enrolled during active disease. The material sequenced was peripheral blood. The chain is built from TRBV12-2 and TRBJ2-3; TRBD1, the table's D call, was not compared with the DNA. TRBV12-2 is a recognized pseudogene. CDR3 protein: CASTPGHPSTDTQYF. The CDR3 DNA reads TGTGCAAGTACCCCGGGACACCCTAGCACAGATACGCAGTATTTT.